This entry features one T cell receptor beta chain sequence. Enrolment of Seattle patients took place during active infection, and they were followed longitudinally. In the original workflow: Amplifying reference gene primers gave estimates of nucleated cell counts. This table comes from immunoSEQ multiplex PCR, and its TCRdb copy is limited to in-frame clones, with some not included. V and J calls and clone size are copied from that table; D and trimming were computed from the DNA. The table shows 540,000 or so clones, with about 89% occurring only once. The sample originates from a study of blood T cell repertoires in COVID-19. Study summary: COVID-19 samples from acute and convalescent phases originated in the United States, Italy and Spain. In each case, the material was cDNA or gDNA derived from T cells, B-cell-depleted T cells, or PBMCs.

This receptor was obtained from a woman between 45 and 65 years old with COVID-19, enrolled during active disease. Sequencing was carried out using peripheral blood.

This chain's CDR3 is CASSHGQGMGLFF. In DNA form, the CDR3 reads TGCGCCAGCAGCCACGGACAGGGGATGGGACTGTTTTTT. The chain couples TRBV4-1 to TRBJ1-4, with 9 bases lining up with TRBD1. This CDR3 is built from 13 residues. The germline V gene has CDR1 MGHRA and CDR2 YSYEKL. The junction had 6 bases not matched to a gene; V was cut back by 3 bases and J by 13 bases.